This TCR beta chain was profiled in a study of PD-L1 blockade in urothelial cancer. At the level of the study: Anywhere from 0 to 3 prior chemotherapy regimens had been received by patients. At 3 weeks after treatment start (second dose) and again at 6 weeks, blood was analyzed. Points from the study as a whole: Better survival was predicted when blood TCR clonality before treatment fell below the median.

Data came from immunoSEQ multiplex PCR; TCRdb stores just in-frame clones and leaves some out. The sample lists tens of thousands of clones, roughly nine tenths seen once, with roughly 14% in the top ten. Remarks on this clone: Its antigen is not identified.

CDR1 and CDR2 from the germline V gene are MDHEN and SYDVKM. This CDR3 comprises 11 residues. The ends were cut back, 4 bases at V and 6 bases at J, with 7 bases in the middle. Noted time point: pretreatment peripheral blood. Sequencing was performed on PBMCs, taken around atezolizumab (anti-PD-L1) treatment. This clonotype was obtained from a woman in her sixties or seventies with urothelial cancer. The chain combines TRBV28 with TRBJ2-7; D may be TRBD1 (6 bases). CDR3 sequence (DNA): TGTGCCAGCAGTTACAGGGTCGAGCAGTACTTC. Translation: CASSYRVEQYF.